This entry lists 14 T cell receptor beta chains sequenced from one sample in a study of neoadjuvant anti-PD-1 for oral cavity cancer (dated by TCRdb to the early 2020s). According to the study, the label for this sample's time point signals: after neoadjuvant nivolumab, at surgical resection. The method was the immunoSEQ multiplex PCR assay. TCRdb limited this immuneACCESS table to in-frame rearrangements with V and J called. A share of clones is missing; checked studies link under half to unresolved V genes, and the rest is unexplained. Present in this sample are over 10,000 clones, 70% to 75% of which were seen just once. The top ten clones comprise less than 2.5% of the sample. The sequences come from PBMCs, collected after nivolumab (anti-PD-1) treatment. Receptor source: a person aged 35-79 years with oral cavity squamous cell carcinoma.

The sample holds one count of this clone. The chain employs TRBV29-1 and TRBJ2-7, with TRBD1 identical over 8 bases. The CDR3 totals 13 residues. CDR1 is SQVTM, CDR2 ANQGSEA, per germline. V gave up 7 bases and J gave up 4 bases; unmatched junction bases: 9. The DNA of the CDR3 is TGCAGCGGGGTCGGGACAGGCTCATACGAGCAGTACTTC. It encodes CSGVGTGSYEQYF.

The chain couples TRBV7-2 to TRBJ1-2; D gene ambiguous. Germline CDR1 and CDR2: SGHTA and FQGNSA. This CDR3 contains 13 residues. V shed 5 bases and J shed 2 bases, with 9 bases lying between them. The DNA of the CDR3 is TGTGCCAGCAGCCCCCGCCACAACTATGGCTACACCTTC. Protein sequence: CASSPRHNYGYTF.

V is TRBV10-1 and J is TRBJ2-5; D call uncertain. V shed 2 bases and J shed 4 bases, with 8 bases lying between them. Germline V gene lookup returns CDR1 WNHNN and CDR2 SYGVQD (reference sequence). The length of the CDR3 is 13 residues. Written as DNA, the CDR3 is TGCGCCAGCAGTGAGGGTTGGGGAGAGACCCAGTACTTC. Translation: CASSEGWGETQYF.

V gene TRBV29-1 combines with J gene TRBJ2-7; 9 nucleotides match TRBD1. V gave up 4 bases and J gave up 2 bases; unmatched junction bases: 0. The CDR3 runs 12 residues. CDR1 and CDR2 from the germline V gene are SQVTM and ANQGSEA. CDR3 nucleotide sequence: TGCAGCGTTGGGGACAGGGCCTACGAGCAGTACTTC. Protein: CSVGDRAYEQYF.

The rearrangement uses TRBV7-3 and TRBJ1-1, with no clear D. This CDR3 has 14 amino acids. The V gene lost 2 bases and the J gene lost 1 base, with 8 bases spanning the gap. CDR1 and CDR2 (germline): SGHTA, FQGTGA. The CDR3 DNA reads TGTGCCAGCAGCTTAGAAGAAGGGAACACTGAAGCTTTCTTT. Protein: CASSLEEGNTEAFF.

The table lists this clone with a few counts. The chain carries TRBV6-6 and TRBJ2-2; no reliable D call. Germline CDR1 and CDR2: MNHNY and SVGAGI (reference sequence). CDR3 length: 14 amino acids. Trimming cost V 0 bases and J 1 base, with 3 bases left between them. The DNA of the CDR3 is TGTGCCAGCAGTTACTCGTGGAACACCGGGGAGCTGTTTTTT. Amino acid sequence: CASSYSWNTGELFF.

This clone was counted only a few times. This sequence joins TRBV5-4 and TRBJ1-1, with 7 bases fitting TRBD1. The junction had 11 bases not matched to a gene; V was cut back by 4 bases and J by 5 bases. This CDR3 has 15 residues. Germline V CDR1 and CDR2: SGHNT, YYREEE (reference sequence). CDR3 amino acids: CASSVDLAGQTEAFF. The CDR3 nucleotides read TGTGCCAGCAGCGTGGATCTGGCGGGACAGACTGAAGCTTTCTTT.

The V gene is TRBV5-6, the J gene TRBJ1-6; D remains ambiguous. The germline V and J ends were trimmed by 2 bases and 8 bases, with 5 bases remaining between them. CDR3 size: 12 residues. Germline V lookup: CDR1 SGHDT, CDR2 YYEEEE. The CDR3 DNA sequence: TGTGCCAGCAGCTTCCGGGATTCACCCCTCCACTTT. It codes for CASSFRDSPLHF.

This clone has only a few counts. The V and J genes are TRBV2 and TRBJ1-1; no clear D gene. Germline CDR1 SNHLY, CDR2 FYNNEI. The CDR3 spans 11 residues. V lost 8 bases to trimming and J lost 3 bases, with 7 bases between them. In DNA, the CDR3 is TGTGCCAGCGAGCGAGACACTGAAGCTTTCTTT. It codes for CASERDTEAFF.

This clone was seen a handful of times. CDR3 residues: CASSLIGLGYTF. CDR3 DNA sequence: TGTGCCAGCAGCTTGATTGGGTTAGGCTACACCTTC. The chain employs TRBV5-8 and TRBJ1-2, with no clear D. The V gene's germline CDR1 is SGHTS and CDR2 YDEGEE. The CDR3 has 12 residues. V was shortened by 1 base and J by 8 bases, with 9 bases between the two germline ends.

J is TRBJ1-1 and V is TRBV10-2; the D gene is possibly TRBD1 (6 bases). This CDR3 has 12 residues. Between the trimmed V and J ends, which lost 7 bases and 5 bases, there was a span of 11 bases. Germline V CDR1 and CDR2: WSHSY, SAAADI. In DNA form, the CDR3 reads TGCGCCAGCAAGCGGGGGCCTACTGAAGCTTTCTTT. Its translation: CASKRGPTEAFF.

This chain connects TRBV5-8 to TRBJ2-5; 7 bases agree with TRBD1. This CDR3 spans 14 amino acids. Trimming at V came to 9 bases and at J to 1 base, leaving 9 bases not matched to a gene. Per germline, CDR1 SGHTS and CDR2 YDEGEE. The CDR3 loop reads CATKVTGAQETQYF. The CDR3 DNA is TGTGCCACCAAGGTTACAGGGGCCCAAGAGACCCAGTACTTC.

The chain uses TRBV5-4 and TRBJ2-1; 8 positions match TRBD2. The CDR3 runs 16 residues. Trimming removed 4 bases from V and 0 bases from J; junction bases left unmatched: 6. Germline-derived CDR1 and CDR2 are SGHNT and YYREEE (reference sequence). The CDR3 DNA is TGTGCCAGCAGCCCGGGGGGGGCGAGCTCCTACAATGAGCAGTTCTTC. It translates to CASSPGGASSYNEQFF.

The chain is built from TRBV7-7 and TRBJ2-3, with D perhaps given as TRBD1 or TRBD2 (6 bases each). The germline CDR1 and CDR2 sequences are SSHAT and FNYEAQ (reference sequence). This CDR3 has 14 amino acids. Trimming pared 3 bases from V and 2 bases from J, leaving 9 bases between. The CDR3 protein is CASSFGGPTDTQYF. CDR3 in DNA: TGTGCCAGCAGCTTTGGGGGGCCCACAGATACGCAGTATTTT.